This entry lists 19 T cell receptor beta chains sequenced from one sample in a study of vaccination effects on CD4 cells after COVID-19. Upon completion of 10 to 11 days in culture, CD4+ T cells were isolated. Between March and December 2020, the person had a SARS-CoV-2 infection that PCR confirmed. Participants completed two doses of the BNT162b2 or mRNA-1273 vaccine. Their antigen targets remain unknown. Assay: immunoSEQ multiplex PCR; the TCRdb copy retains only in-frame clones and omits some. The repertoire includes about 50,000 clones, 65% to 75% of them detected once, and roughly 5.2% sits in the top ten. The specimen was CD4+ T cells from PBMCs cultured without peptide, collected after COVID-19 vaccination. The receptors derive from a human donor who had a prior SARS-CoV-2 infection.

This clone occurred a few times. The chain carries TRBV30 and TRBJ1-4; maybe TRBD1 (6 bases). The CDR3 extends over 14 amino acids. V was pared by 1 base and J by 3 bases, with 9 bases between. The germline V gene encodes CDR1 GTSNPN and CDR2 SVGIG (reference sequence). The CDR3 DNA reads as TGTGCCTGGAGTGGGGGGCAACCTAATGAAAAACTGTTTTTT. Its protein product is CAWSGGQPNEKLFF.

The J gene is TRBJ2-7, the V gene TRBV7-2; 14 bases map to TRBD2. This CDR3 region has 15 residues. The germline V gene has CDR1 SGHTA and CDR2 FQGNSA. V lost 5 bases and J lost 2; bases outside the gene matches: 2. Written as DNA, the CDR3 is TGTGCCAGCAGCGTGGGACTAGCGGGAGCCTACGAGCAGTACTTC. Protein product: CASSVGLAGAYEQYF.

In DNA, the CDR3 is TGTGCCATCACGGATAGGGACTCGTACGAGCAGTACTTC. It translates to CAITDRDSYEQYF. This chain connects TRBV10-3 to TRBJ2-7, with D possibly TRBD2 on 6 matching bases. V lost 7 bases and J 4 bases, leaving 14 bases between the germline ends. The CDR3 loop spans 13 amino acids. Germline-derived CDR1 and CDR2 are ENHRY and SYGVKD.

This rearrangement joins TRBV29-1 to TRBJ2-2; D possibly matches TRBD1 or TRBD2 (5 bases each). From germline, CDR1 is SQVTM and CDR2 ANQGSEA. This CDR3 contains 14 residues. The germline V and J ends were trimmed by 4 bases and 8 bases, with 17 bases remaining between them. The CDR3 bases are TGCAGCGTTGGCCGGGACCCTAACTTGGGGGAGCTGTTTTTT. Translating it yields CSVGRDPNLGELFF.

The CDR3 sequence is CASSRHDTYNEQFF. In nucleotides, the CDR3 is TGTGCCAGCAGCCGGCACGATACCTACAATGAGCAGTTCTTC. This chain uses TRBV6-2 or TRBV6-3 with TRBJ2-1; D not resolved. Germline lookup yields CDR1 MNHEY and CDR2 SVGEGT. V was pared by 6 bases and J by 2 bases, with 11 bases between. The CDR3 totals 14 residues.

This clone was seen a few times. The chain carries TRBV5-4 and TRBJ1-6; no firm D call. The germline V gene has CDR1 SGHNT and CDR2 YYREEE (reference sequence). V lost 0 bases and J 8 bases, leaving 6 bases between the germline ends. This CDR3 spans 13 amino acids. The CDR3 nucleotides are TGTGCCAGCAGCTTGGATAAAGATTCACCCCTCCACTTT. The encoded protein is CASSLDKDSPLHF.

The V and J genes are TRBV27 and TRBJ2-3; D gene unclear. V was cut by 8 bases and J by 7 bases, with 13 bases left in between. The CDR3 runs to 12 residues. Germline CDR1 MNHEY, CDR2 SMNVEV (reference sequence). CDR3 loop: CASSKDWNTQYF. The CDR3 bases are TGTGCCAGCTCAAAAGACTGGAATACGCAGTATTTT.

This clone was seen only once. The gene calls are TRBV11-3 and TRBJ1-2; D call uncertain. Per germline, CDR1 SGHNT and CDR2 YENEEA. There are 14 residues in the CDR3. With 0 bases removed from V and 3 bases from J, the gap between germline ends came to 8 bases. The CDR3 loop reads CASSLDRGDYGYTF. The CDR3 DNA sequence: TGTGCCAGCAGCTTAGACCGGGGAGACTATGGCTACACCTTC.

V and J are TRBV7-9 and TRBJ2-1; possibly TRBD2 for D (5 bases). Germline assignment: CDR1 SEHNR and CDR2 FQNEAQ (reference sequence). Trimming cost V 2 bases and J 5 bases, with 13 bases left between them. The CDR3 is 15 amino acids. The CDR3 sequence is CASSLFSGFDNEQFF. In DNA form, the CDR3 reads TGTGCCAGCAGCTTATTCTCGGGGTTTGACAATGAGCAGTTCTTC.

This sequence joins TRBV6-6 and TRBJ1-2; 9 positions agree with TRBD1. The CDR3 extends over 15 amino acids. Germline V gene sequence: CDR1 MNHNY, CDR2 SVGAGI (reference sequence). V trimming: 6 bases; J trimming: 2 bases; junction bases outside the gene matches: 7. Here the CDR3 DNA reads TGTGCCAGCAGGACTGCCGGGACAGGGAACTATGGCTACACCTTC. Its protein is CASRTAGTGNYGYTF.

J is TRBJ2-2 and V is TRBV5-8; unclear D gene. There are 15 residues in the CDR3. Germline V CDR1 and CDR2: SGHTS, YDEGEE. The V end was cut by 4 bases, the J end by 5 bases, with 15 bases between. CDR3 bases: TGTGCCAGCAGCCCTATAACACAAATAACCGGGGAGCTGTTTTTT. Translated: CASSPITQITGELFF.

V and J are TRBV19 and TRBJ2-5, with a possible D match to TRBD2 (5 bases). This CDR3 region has 11 residues. Trimming shortened V by 11 bases and J by 3 bases, and 10 bases separated the two germline ends. Germline assignment: CDR1 LNHDA and CDR2 SQIVND (reference sequence). The CDR3 is CADRGEETQYF. The CDR3 region has the DNA TGTGCCGACCGGGGAGAAGAGACCCAGTACTTC.

This clone has only one observation. The chain combines TRBV6-6 with TRBJ2-3; a weak D match, TRBD2 (6 bases). This CDR3 has 15 amino acids. Germline loops: CDR1 MNHNY, CDR2 SVGAGI (reference sequence). The V and J ends lost 2 bases and 3 bases respectively, with 12 bases between them. The DNA of the CDR3 is TGTGCCAGCAGTTACCCCCCCGGGAGTACAGATACGCAGTATTTT. It specifies CASSYPPGSTDTQYF.

The chain employs TRBV6-5 and TRBJ2-2; TRBD2 might be the D (5 bases). Germline loops: CDR1 MNHEY, CDR2 SVGAGI. The CDR3 runs to 14 residues. V was pared by 0 bases and J by 6 bases, with 8 bases between. The CDR3 DNA reads as TGTGCCAGCAGTTACTCGTACGGGGCCGGGGAGCTGTTTTTT. Translating it yields CASSYSYGAGELFF.

V and J are TRBV7-3 and TRBJ1-1; D is perhaps TRBD1 (6 bases). Deletions cut 8 bases from V and 0 bases from J, with 10 bases between. This CDR3 has 13 residues. CDR1 is SGHTA and CDR2 is FQGTGA in the germline V gene. In nucleotides, the CDR3 is TGTGCCAGCTCTGACAGGCTGAACACTGAAGCTTTCTTT. Translated: CASSDRLNTEAFF.

This clone occurred a few times. The CDR3 protein is CARSPTHHRGRVYGYTF. CDR3 nucleotides: TGTGCCAGAAGCCCGACCCACCACAGGGGGCGGGTCTATGGCTACACCTTC. The V call is TRBV5-3, the J call TRBJ1-2; TRBD1 aligns across 9 bases. TRBV5-3 is marked as an open reading frame, function uncertain. CDR3 length: 17 amino acids. The V segment lost 4 bases and the J segment 4 bases; nucleotides outside the gene matches: 14.

The chain joins TRBV2 to TRBJ1-6; D is perhaps TRBD1 (5 bases). V was clipped by 4 bases and J by 11 bases, with 9 bases between them. Germline CDR1 is SNHLY and CDR2 is FYNNEI. The CDR3 contains 12 residues. DNA of the CDR3: TGTGCCAGCAGTGCCCCGGGGCCACCCCTCCACTTT. Its protein product is CASSAPGPPLHF.

This clone has only a few counts. The chain uses TRBV19 and TRBJ2-1; 10 bases align to TRBD2. This CDR3 has 13 residues. Unmatched junction bases numbered 6, after V lost 9 bases and J lost 7 bases. Germline CDR1 reads LNHDA; CDR2 reads SQIVND (reference sequence). CDR3 in DNA: TGTGCCAGCACAGCGGGGGGGCCGAATGAGCAGTTCTTC. Its protein is CASTAGGPNEQFF.

This clone was counted a few times. J is TRBJ2-7 and V is TRBV5-1; weak D call: TRBD1 (5 bases). This CDR3 contains 15 residues. The V end was cut by 3 bases, the J end by 2 bases, with 15 bases between. CDR1 SGHRS and CDR2 YFSETQ come from the germline V gene. The CDR3 DNA is TGCGCCAGCAGCTCCTATCCAGGGTACCCCTACGAGCAGTACTTC. It specifies CASSSYPGYPYEQYF.